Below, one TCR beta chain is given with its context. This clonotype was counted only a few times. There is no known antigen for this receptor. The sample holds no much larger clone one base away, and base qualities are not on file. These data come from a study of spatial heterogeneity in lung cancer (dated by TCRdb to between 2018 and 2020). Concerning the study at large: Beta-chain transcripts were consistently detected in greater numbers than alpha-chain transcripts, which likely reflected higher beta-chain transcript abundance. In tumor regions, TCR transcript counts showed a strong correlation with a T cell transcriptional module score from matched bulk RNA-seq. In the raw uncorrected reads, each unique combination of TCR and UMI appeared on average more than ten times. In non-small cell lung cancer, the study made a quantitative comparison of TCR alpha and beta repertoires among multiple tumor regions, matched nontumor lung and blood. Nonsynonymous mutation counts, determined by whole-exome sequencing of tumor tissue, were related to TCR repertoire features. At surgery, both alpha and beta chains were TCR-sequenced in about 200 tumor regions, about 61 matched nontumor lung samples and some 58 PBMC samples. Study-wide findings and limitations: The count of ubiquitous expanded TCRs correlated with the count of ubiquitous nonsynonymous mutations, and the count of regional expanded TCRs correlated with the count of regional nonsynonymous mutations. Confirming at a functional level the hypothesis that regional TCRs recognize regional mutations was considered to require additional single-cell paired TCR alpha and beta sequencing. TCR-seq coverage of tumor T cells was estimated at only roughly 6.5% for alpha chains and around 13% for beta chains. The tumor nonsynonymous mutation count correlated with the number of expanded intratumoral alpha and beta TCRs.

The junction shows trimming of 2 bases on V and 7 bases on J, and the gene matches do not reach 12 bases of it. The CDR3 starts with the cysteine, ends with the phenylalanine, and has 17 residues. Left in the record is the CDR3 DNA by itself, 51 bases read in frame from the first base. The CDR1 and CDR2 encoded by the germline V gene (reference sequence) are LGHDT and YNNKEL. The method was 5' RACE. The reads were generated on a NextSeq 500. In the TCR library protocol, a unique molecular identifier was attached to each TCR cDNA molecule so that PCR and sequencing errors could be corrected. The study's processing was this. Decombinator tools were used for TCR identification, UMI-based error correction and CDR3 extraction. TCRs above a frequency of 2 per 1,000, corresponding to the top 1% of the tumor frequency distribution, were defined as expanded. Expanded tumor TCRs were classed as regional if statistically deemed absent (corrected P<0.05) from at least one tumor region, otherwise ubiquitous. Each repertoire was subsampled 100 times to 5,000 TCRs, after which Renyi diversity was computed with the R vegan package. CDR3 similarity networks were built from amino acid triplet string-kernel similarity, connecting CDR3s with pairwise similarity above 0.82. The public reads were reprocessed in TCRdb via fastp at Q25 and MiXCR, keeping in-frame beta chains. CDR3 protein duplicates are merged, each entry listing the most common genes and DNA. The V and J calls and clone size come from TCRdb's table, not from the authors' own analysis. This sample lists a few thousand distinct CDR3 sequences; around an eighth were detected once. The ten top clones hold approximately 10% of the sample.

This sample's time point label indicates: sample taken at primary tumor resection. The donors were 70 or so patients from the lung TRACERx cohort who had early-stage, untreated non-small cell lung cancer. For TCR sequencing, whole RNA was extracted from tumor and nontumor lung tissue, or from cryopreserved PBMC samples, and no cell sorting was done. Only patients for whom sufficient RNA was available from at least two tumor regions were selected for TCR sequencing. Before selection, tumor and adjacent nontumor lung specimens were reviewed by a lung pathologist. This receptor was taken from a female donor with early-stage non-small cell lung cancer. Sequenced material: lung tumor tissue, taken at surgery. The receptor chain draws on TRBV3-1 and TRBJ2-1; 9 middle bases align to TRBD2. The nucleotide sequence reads TGTGCCAGCAGCCAACATCATCTAGCGGGACTCAAGAATGAGCAGTTCTTC. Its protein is CASSQHHLAGLKNEQFF.